Listed here is a single T cell receptor beta chain. Individuals aged roughly 18 to 95 years were recruited from approximately 24 US areas. Cohort 3 donors counted as recovered after two negative PCRs, clearance, or resolved symptoms. Source study methods: Reference gene primers were amplified, and this amplification served to estimate nucleated cell counts. TCRdb keeps only in-frame clones here, not all; method: immunoSEQ multiplex PCR. That table is the source of V, J and clone size, and D and trimming were worked out from the DNA. Of roughly 260,000 clones listed, over 80% are singletons. Germline lookup yields CDR1 KGHDR and CDR2 SFDVKD. The ends were cut back, 8 bases at V and 0 bases at J, with 10 bases in the middle. The CDR3 has 14 residues. This sample is part of a study of blood T cell repertoires in COVID-19. At the level of the study: Collection of acute and convalescent COVID-19 samples took place in the United States, Italy and Spain.

The chain joins TRBV24-1 to TRBJ1-3; unclear D gene. This receptor was taken from a woman aged 18-29 years who had recovered from COVID-19. Sequencing used PBMCs or T cells enriched from blood (not recorded which). The CDR3 coding sequence is TGTGCCACCATTACAGAGGGCTCTGGAAACACCATATATTTT. The encoded protein is CATITEGSGNTIYF.